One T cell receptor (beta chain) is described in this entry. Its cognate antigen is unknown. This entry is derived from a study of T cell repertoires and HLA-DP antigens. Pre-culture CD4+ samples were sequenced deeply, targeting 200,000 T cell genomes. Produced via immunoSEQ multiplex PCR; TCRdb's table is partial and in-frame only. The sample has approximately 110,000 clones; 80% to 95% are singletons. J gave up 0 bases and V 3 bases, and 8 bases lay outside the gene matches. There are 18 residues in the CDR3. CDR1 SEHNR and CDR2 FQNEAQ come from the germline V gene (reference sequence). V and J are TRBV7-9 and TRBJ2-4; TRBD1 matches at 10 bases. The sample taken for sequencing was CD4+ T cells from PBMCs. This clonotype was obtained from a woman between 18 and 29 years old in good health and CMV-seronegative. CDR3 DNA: TGTGCCAGCAGCTTCAGAGACAGGGGGCATGGAGCCAAAAACATTCAGTACTTC. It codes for CASSFRDRGHGAKNIQYF.